This T cell receptor (beta chain) was captured by sequencing in a study of CD8 T cells in Susac syndrome. The wider study: Clinical remission applied to eight sequenced Susac syndrome patients, and six had active disease.

In its sample, this clonotype was seen a few times. After extraction with the RNeasy kit, roughly 0.5 to 1 ug of the RNA was reverse transcribed using random hexamers. TCRdb analysed the immunoSEQ multiplex PCR reads with MiXCR anew, one entry per CDR3 protein. The data hold about 190,000 distinct CDR3 sequences, with approximately 95% observed a single time. The CDR3 is made up of 14 amino acids. CDR1 and CDR2 (germline): DFQATT, SNEGSKA (reference sequence). V gave up 2 bases and J gave up 5 bases; unmatched junction bases: 1. Sample: CD8+ T cells from PBMCs. This chain connects TRBV20-1 to TRBJ2-1, with 12 bases matching TRBD2. This clonotype was obtained from a human donor with Susac syndrome. The CDR3 reads CSARRLAGDNEQFF. The CDR3 DNA sequence: TGCAGTGCTAGACGACTAGCGGGGGACAATGAGCAGTTCTTC.